Listed below are T cell receptor beta chains from one sample, sequenced in a study of control samples from healthy donors and cancer patients. The table came from immunoSEQ multiplex PCR; TCRdb's copy has only in-frame clones and leaves some out. The sample includes 130,000 to 150,000 clones, approximately 90% of them seen just once. Sequencing was performed on blood. All receptors come from a woman aged 30 to 39 in good health. CDR3s include the opening cysteine and the closing phenylalanine or tryptophan. D genes are given only for firm matches. Some rows have no size entry. The others give once, few or many, or a class for an expanded clone.

d_gene	v_gene	abundance	j_gene	CDR3aa	CDR3nt
NA	TRBV7-2	NA	TRBJ1-5	CASSLEGYSNQPQHF	TGTGCCAGCAGCTTAGAAGGGTATAGCAATCAGCCCCAGCATTTT
TRBD2	TRBV2	NA	TRBJ2-2	CASIAGAHTGELFF	TGTGCCAGCATAGCGGGAGCCCACACCGGGGAGCTGTTTTTT
NA	TRBV6-1	NA	TRBJ2-3	CASSEALRDSSTDTQYF	TGTGCCAGCAGTGAAGCGCTTCGCGACAGCAGCACAGATACGCAGTATTTT
NA	TRBV7-9	NA	TRBJ2-5	CASRKSLLMSNSGQETQYF	TGTGCCAGCAGAAAAAGCTTATTGATGAGTAACTCCGGGCAAGAGACCCAGTACTTC
NA	TRBV10-3	NA	TRBJ1-1	CAISESNRGTEAFF	TGTGCCATCAGTGAGTCGAATCGGGGGACTGAAGCTTTCTTT
NA	TRBV30	NA	TRBJ1-3	CAWSVWRGGDFGNTIYF	TGTGCCTGGAGTGTATGGCGGGGCGGGGATTTTGGAAACACCATATATTTT
NA	TRBV7-2	NA	TRBJ2-2	CASSSASRVGTGELFF	TGTGCCAGCAGCTCTGCGTCAAGGGTGGGAACCGGGGAGCTGTTTTTT
NA	TRBV7-2	NA	TRBJ2-2	CASSLQGRATGELFF	TGTGCCAGCAGCCTCCAGGGTAGGGCCACCGGGGAGCTGTTTTTT
NA	TRBV9	few	TRBJ1-1	CASSVVPDREAFF	TGTGCCAGCAGCGTAGTGCCAGACAGGGAAGCTTTCTTT
TRBD2	TRBV5-1	NA	TRBJ2-5	CASSLGLAGLYYF	TGCGCCAGCAGCTTGGGACTAGCGGGACTCTATTACTTC
NA	TRBV25-1	few	TRBJ1-1	CASSPLGENTEAFF	TGTGCCAGCAGTCCGCTAGGGGAGAACACTGAAGCTTTCTTT